This TCR beta chain was identified during a study of blood T cell repertoires in COVID-19. Study-wide context: Specimens from acute and convalescent COVID-19 originated in the United States, Italy and Spain. In each case, the material was cDNA or gDNA derived from T cells, B-cell-depleted T cells, or PBMCs.

Source study methods: Amplified reference gene primers provided the basis for estimating nucleated cell counts. Data came from immunoSEQ multiplex PCR; TCRdb stores just in-frame clones and leaves some out. V, J and clone size reflect that table, while D and trimming were determined from the DNA. Altogether 250,000 to 350,000 clones are present, about nine tenths being singletons, with the ten largest covering around 2.1%. Details on this clone: Distinct nucleotide sequences in the sample also encode this CDR3.

The germline V gene has CDR1 MDHEN and CDR2 SYDVKM. Trimming took 2 bases from V and 0 from J, leaving 5 bases between them. The length of the CDR3 is 14 residues. The clonotype was recovered from a man between 18 and 35 years old with active or convalescent COVID-19. V gene TRBV28 combines with J gene TRBJ1-5; no firm D call. Sequenced input: peripheral blood. This CDR3 reads CASSLTDSNQPQHF. The CDR3 nucleotides read TGTGCCAGCAGTTTAACTGATAGCAATCAGCCCCAGCATTTT.